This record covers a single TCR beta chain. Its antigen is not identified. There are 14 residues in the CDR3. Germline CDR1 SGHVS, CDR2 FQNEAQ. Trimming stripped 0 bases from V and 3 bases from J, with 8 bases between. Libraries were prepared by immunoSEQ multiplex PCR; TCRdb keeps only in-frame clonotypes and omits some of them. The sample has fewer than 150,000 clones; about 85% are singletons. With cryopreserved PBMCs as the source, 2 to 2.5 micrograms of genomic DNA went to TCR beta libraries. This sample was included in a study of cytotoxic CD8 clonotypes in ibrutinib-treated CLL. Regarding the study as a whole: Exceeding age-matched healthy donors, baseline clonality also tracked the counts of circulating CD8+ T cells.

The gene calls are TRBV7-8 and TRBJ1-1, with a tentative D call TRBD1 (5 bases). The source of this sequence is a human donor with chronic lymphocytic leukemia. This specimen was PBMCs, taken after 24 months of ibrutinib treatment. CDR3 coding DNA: TGTGCCAGCAGCTTAGCGAGGGGAGACACTGAAGCTTTCTTT. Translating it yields CASSLARGDTEAFF.